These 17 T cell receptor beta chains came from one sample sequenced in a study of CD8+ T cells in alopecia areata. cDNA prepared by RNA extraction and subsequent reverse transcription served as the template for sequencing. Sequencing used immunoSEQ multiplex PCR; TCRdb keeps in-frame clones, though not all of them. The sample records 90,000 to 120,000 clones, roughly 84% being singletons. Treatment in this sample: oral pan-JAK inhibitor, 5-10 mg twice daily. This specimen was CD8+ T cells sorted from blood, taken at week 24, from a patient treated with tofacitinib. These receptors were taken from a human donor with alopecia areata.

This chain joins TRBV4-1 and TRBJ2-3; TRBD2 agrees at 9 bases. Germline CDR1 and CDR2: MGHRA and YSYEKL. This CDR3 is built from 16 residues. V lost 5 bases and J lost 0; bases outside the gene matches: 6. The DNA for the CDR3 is TGCGCCAGCAGCTCCCGCGGGGGGGCGAGCACAGATACGCAGTATTTT. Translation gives CASSSRGGASTDTQYF.

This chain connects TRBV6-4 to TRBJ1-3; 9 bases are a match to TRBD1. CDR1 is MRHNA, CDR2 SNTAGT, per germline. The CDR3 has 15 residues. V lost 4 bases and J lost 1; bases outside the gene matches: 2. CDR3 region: CASSGDRESGNTIYF. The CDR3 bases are TGTGCCAGCAGTGGGGACAGGGAATCTGGAAACACCATATATTTT.

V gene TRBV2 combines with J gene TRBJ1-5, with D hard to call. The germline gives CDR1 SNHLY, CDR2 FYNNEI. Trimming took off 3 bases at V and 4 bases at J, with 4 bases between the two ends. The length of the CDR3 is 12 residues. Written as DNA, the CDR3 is TGTGCCAGCAGTGAGGGAAATCAGCCCCAGCATTTT. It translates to CASSEGNQPQHF.

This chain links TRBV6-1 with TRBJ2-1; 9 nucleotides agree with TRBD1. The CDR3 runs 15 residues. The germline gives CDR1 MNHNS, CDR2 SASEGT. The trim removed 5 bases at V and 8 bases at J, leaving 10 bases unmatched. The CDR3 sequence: CASSIRTGELYEQFF. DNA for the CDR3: TGTGCCAGCAGTATCCGGACAGGGGAACTTTATGAGCAGTTCTTC.

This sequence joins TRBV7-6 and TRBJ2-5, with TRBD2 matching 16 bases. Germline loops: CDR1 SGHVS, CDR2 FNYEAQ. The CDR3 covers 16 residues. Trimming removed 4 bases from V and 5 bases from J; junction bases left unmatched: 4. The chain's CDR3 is CASSSGLAGGSETQYF. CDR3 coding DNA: TGTGCCAGCAGCTCGGGACTAGCGGGGGGGTCGGAGACCCAGTACTTC.

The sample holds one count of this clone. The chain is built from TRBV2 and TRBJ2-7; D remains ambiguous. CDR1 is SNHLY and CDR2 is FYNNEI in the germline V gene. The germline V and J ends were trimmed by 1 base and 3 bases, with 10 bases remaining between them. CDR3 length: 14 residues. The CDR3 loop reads CASSEGLLHYEQYF. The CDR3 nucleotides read TGTGCCAGCAGTGAAGGCTTACTCCACTACGAGCAGTACTTC.

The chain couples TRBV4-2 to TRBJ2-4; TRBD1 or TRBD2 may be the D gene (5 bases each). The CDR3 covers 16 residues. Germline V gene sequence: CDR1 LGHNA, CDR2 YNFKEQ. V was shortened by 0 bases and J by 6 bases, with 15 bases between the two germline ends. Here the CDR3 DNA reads TGTGCCAGCAGCCAAGAGATTAGAGGGGCCGGAAACATTCAGTACTTC. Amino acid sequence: CASSQEIRGAGNIQYF.

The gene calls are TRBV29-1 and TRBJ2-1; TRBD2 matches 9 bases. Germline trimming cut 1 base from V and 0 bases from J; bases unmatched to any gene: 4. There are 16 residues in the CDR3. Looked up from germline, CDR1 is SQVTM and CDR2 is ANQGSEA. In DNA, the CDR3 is TGCAGCGTTGAAGGGTTGCGGGGGGGCTCCTACAATGAGCAGTTCTTC. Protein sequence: CSVEGLRGGSYNEQFF.

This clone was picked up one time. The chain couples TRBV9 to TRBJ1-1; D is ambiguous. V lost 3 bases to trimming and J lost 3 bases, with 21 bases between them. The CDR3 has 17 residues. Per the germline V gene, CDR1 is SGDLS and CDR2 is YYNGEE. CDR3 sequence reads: CASSARRTDPWDTEAFF. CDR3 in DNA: TGTGCCAGCAGCGCACGGCGGACGGACCCATGGGACACTGAAGCTTTCTTT.

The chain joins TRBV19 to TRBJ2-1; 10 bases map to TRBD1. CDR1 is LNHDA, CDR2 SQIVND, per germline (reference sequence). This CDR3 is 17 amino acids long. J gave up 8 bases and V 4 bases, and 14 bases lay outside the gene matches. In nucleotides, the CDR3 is TGTGCCAGTAGTACCCGGACAGGGGGTGCGCCTAAGGATGAGCAGTTCTTC. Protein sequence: CASSTRTGGAPKDEQFF.

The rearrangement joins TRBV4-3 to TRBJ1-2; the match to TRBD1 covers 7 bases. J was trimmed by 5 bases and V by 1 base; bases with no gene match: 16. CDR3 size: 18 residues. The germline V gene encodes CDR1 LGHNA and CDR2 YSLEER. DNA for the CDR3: TGCGCCAGCAGCCAAGGGGGTATCGTAAATGACAGGGAATATGGCTACACCTTC. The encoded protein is CASSQGGIVNDREYGYTF.

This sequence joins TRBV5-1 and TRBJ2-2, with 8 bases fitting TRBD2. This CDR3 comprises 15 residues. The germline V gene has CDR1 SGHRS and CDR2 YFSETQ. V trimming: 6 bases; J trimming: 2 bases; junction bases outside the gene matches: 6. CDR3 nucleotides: TGCGCCAGCACTCAGCGGGGGTACAACACCGGGGAGCTGTTTTTT. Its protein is CASTQRGYNTGELFF.

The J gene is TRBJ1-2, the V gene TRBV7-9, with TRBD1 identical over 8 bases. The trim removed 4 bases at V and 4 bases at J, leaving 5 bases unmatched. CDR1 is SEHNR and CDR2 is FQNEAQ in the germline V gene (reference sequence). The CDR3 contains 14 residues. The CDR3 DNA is TGTGCCAGCAGCTCACCAGGGGGCGCCTATGGCTACACCTTC. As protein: CASSSPGGAYGYTF.

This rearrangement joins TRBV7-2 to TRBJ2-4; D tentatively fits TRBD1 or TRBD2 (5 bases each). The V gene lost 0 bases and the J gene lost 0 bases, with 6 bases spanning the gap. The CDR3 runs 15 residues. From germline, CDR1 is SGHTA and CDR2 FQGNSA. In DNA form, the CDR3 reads TGTGCCAGCAGCTTAGCGGGGGTAGCCAAAAACATTCAGTACTTC. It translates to CASSLAGVAKNIQYF.

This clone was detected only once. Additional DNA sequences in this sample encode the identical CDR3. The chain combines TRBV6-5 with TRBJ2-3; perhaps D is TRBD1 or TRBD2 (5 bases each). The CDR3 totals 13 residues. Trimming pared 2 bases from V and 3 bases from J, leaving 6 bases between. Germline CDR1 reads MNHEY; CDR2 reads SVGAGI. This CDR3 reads CASSYGGTDTQYF. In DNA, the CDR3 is TGTGCCAGCAGTTACGGGGGAACAGATACGCAGTATTTT.

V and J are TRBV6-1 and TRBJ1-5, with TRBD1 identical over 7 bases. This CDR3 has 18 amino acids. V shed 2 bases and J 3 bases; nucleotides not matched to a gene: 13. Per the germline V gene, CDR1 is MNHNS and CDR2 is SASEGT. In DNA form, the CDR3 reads TGTGCCAGCAGTGAACTGGCAGGGGGGCCCACCTTCAATCAGCCCCAGCATTTT. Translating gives CASSELAGGPTFNQPQHF.

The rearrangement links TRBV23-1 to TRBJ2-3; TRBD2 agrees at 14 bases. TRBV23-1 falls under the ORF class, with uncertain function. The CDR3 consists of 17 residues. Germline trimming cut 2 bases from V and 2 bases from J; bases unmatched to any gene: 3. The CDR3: CASSQTTSGGATDTQYF. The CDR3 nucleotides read TGCGCCAGCAGTCAAACGACTAGCGGGGGGGCCACAGATACGCAGTATTTT.